A single T cell receptor (beta chain) is shown here with its context. Its specificity is not known. A junction boundary mismatches the germline segment, possibly from a read error. The entry originates in a study of T cells after posttransplantation cyclophosphamide. Study results and caveats: Recipient CMV seropositivity and CMV reactivation strongly tracked TRB clonality.

TCRdb's table, derived via immunoSEQ multiplex PCR, lists solely in-frame clones and lacks some. The sample consists of under 75,000 clones, 85% to 95% of them appearing once. The related graft donor's blood sample was taken on the day of bone marrow donation. The germline V gene encodes CDR1 SGHDN and CDR2 FVKESK. The CDR3 consists of 16 residues. This TCR was recovered from a woman in her 30s in good health and a related stem cell transplant donor. J is TRBJ1-2 and V is TRBV14, with D unresolved. The sample comprised PBMCs. The CDR3 loop is CATSVPGIWYNYGYTF. As DNA, the CDR3 is TGTGCCACCAGCGTGCCTGGGATTTGGTATAACTATGGCTACACCTTC.